The 21 T cell receptor beta chains below come from one sample, sequenced in a study of blood T cells in healthy people across ages. With a J-beta primer mix and a sample-barcoded 5' primer, a second PCR ran 7 to 11 cycles. TCRdb re-derived calls from the 5' RACE reads in MiXCR, one entry per CDR3 protein. The table shows around 780,000 distinct CDR3 sequences, with 20% to 30% occurring only once. In addition, the sample was reused for a study of T cells of mothers and their children.

Sequencing was performed on blood. The receptors originated from a boy younger than 18 in good health.

This sequence joins TRBV7-9 and TRBJ2-7, with 9 bases identical to TRBD1. V gave up 5 bases and J gave up 2 bases; unmatched junction bases: 7. The CDR3 has 15 amino acids. Germline V gene data show CDR1 as SEHNR and CDR2 as FQNEAQ (reference sequence). The CDR3 region has the DNA TGTGCCAGCAGCCGAACCGGGACAGGGACCTACGAGCAGTACTTC. Translating it yields CASSRTGTGTYEQYF.

This clonotype was recorded at least ten times. The V gene is TRBV20-1, the J gene TRBJ2-1; D uncertain. The CDR3 sequence is 13 residues long. Germline loops: CDR1 DFQATT, CDR2 SNEGSKA (reference sequence). This chain's CDR3 is CSARDGSYNEQFF. The CDR3 DNA reads TGCAGCGCCAGAGACGGCTCCTACAATGAGCAGTTCTTC.

This clonotype has just a few counts. The chain has TRBV6-1 and TRBJ2-5; TRBD1 aligns across 7 bases. CDR1 and CDR2 from the germline V gene are MNHNS and SASEGT. Unmatched junction bases numbered 3, after V lost 6 bases and J lost 2 bases. CDR3 size: 13 residues. Here the CDR3 reads CASRGTDQETQYF. The CDR3 coding sequence is TGTGCCAGCAGGGGGACAGATCAAGAGACCCAGTACTTC.

This clonotype came up many times. The chain combines TRBV25-1 with TRBJ2-7; TRBD1 might be the D (5 bases). This CDR3 spans 14 amino acids. The germline gives CDR1 MGHDK, CDR2 SYGVNS. The V and J ends lost 5 bases and 2 bases respectively, with 13 bases between them. The CDR3 here is CASSPLTVPYEQYF. DNA for the CDR3: TGTGCCAGCAGTCCTCTGACAGTGCCCTACGAGCAGTACTTC.

The rearrangement joins TRBV20-1 to TRBJ2-3; 8 positions agree with TRBD2. This CDR3 region has 16 residues. Germline V lookup: CDR1 DFQATT, CDR2 SNEGSKA (reference sequence). Losses at the gene ends were 0 bases for V and 4 bases for J; bases not matched to a gene: 9. For the CDR3, the DNA is TGCAGTGCTAGAGATACGGGGGGGCAAGCTCCAGATACGCAGTATTTT. Residues: CSARDTGGQAPDTQYF.

This clonotype appeared a few times. This chain joins TRBV29-1 and TRBJ2-5, with no clear D. This CDR3 has 13 residues. Germline V gives CDR1 SQVTM, CDR2 ANQGSEA. The ends were cut back, 1 base at V and 4 bases at J, with 10 bases in the middle. The DNA for the CDR3 is TGCAGCGTTGAAGTCCCCCCAGGAGAGACCCAGTACTTC. This translates into CSVEVPPGETQYF.

V usage is TRBV4-1 and J usage is TRBJ1-1; tentative D call: TRBD1 (5 bases). V was clipped by 3 bases and J by 0 bases, with 14 bases between them. This CDR3 region has 16 residues. Germline lookup yields CDR1 MGHRA and CDR2 YSYEKL. This chain's CDR3 is CASSQGTGRMNTEAFF. In DNA form, the CDR3 reads TGCGCCAGCAGCCAGGGGACCGGAAGGATGAACACTGAAGCTTTCTTT.

This clonotype has just a few counts. CDR3 amino acids: CSATEAIGETQYF. The CDR3 DNA follows: TGCAGTGCTACCGAAGCTATTGGAGAGACCCAGTACTTC. The chain links TRBV20-1 to TRBJ2-5; D is uncertain. V was cut by 4 bases and J by 4 bases, with 13 bases left in between. Germline assignment: CDR1 DFQATT and CDR2 SNEGSKA (reference sequence). The length of the CDR3 is 13 residues.

The genes are TRBV3-1 and TRBJ1-2; maybe TRBD1 (6 bases). The V end was cut by 4 bases, the J end by 8 bases, with 14 bases between. Germline V lookup: CDR1 LGHDT, CDR2 YNNKEL (reference sequence). The CDR3 extends over 13 amino acids. CDR3 loop: CASSPASGDGYTF. In nucleotides, the CDR3 is TGTGCCAGCAGCCCCGCCTCAGGGGACGGCTACACCTTC.

This clonotype was detected only a few times. V and J are TRBV5-1 and TRBJ2-1; 10 bases agree with TRBD2. Germline CDR1 is SGHRS and CDR2 is YFSETQ. CDR3 size: 18 residues. V was pared by 2 bases and J by 0 bases, with 8 bases of the junction left unmatched. The CDR3 DNA is TGCGCCAGCAGCTTTTCAGCGGGGGGGCCCGGCTCCTACAATGAGCAGTTCTTC. It translates to CASSFSAGGPGSYNEQFF.

The rearrangement links TRBV6-1 to TRBJ2-3; D remains ambiguous. The CDR3 contains 12 residues. Germline-derived CDR1 and CDR2 are MNHNS and SASEGT. Trimming shortened V by 6 bases and J by 4 bases, and 8 bases separated the two germline ends. CDR3 DNA: TGTGCCAGCAGGGCAGAGTCAGATACGCAGTATTTT. Translation: CASRAESDTQYF.

This clonotype turned up a few times. The chain couples TRBV7-9 to TRBJ2-5, with D possibly being TRBD2 (6 bases). TRBJ2-7 matches the DNA end more closely, so the J call is doubtful. Looked up from germline, CDR1 is SEHNR and CDR2 is FQNEAQ (reference sequence). This CDR3 contains 15 residues. CDR3 residues: CASSLAGTQDYEQYF. As DNA, the CDR3 is TGTGCCAGCAGCTTAGCTGGGACTCAGGACTACGAGCAGTACTTC.

This clonotype turned up a few times. The genes are TRBV9 and TRBJ1-4; 8 bases are a match to TRBD1. The CDR3 spans 15 residues. In germline, CDR1 is SGDLS, CDR2 YYNGEE. After removal of 2 bases from V and 10 bases from J, the junction contained 10 bases not matched to a gene. As DNA, the CDR3 is TGTGCCAGCAGCGTTCTTCCGGACAGGGCGGCAAAACTGTTTTTT. As protein: CASSVLPDRAAKLFF.

In its sample, this clonotype was seen a few times. This chain links TRBV5-1 with TRBJ2-7; the D gene could be TRBD1 or TRBD2 (6 bases each). The assigned J gene may be wrong: the sequence end matches TRBJ2-5 better. This CDR3 is 15 amino acids long. CDR1 SGHRS and CDR2 YFSETQ come from the germline V gene. In DNA, the CDR3 is TGCGCCAGCAGCAGCCTCCAGGGGAGCGGGGAGACCCAGTACTTC. This sequence encodes CASSSLQGSGETQYF.

V and J are TRBV5-1 and TRBJ2-5; tentatively, D is TRBD2 (5 bases). V lost 4 bases to trimming and J lost 7 bases, with 17 bases between them. The CDR3 sequence is 14 residues long. CDR1 SGHRS and CDR2 YFSETQ come from the germline V gene. The CDR3 loop reads CASSDGLSRGTQYF. CDR3 in DNA: TGCGCCAGCAGCGACGGACTTTCCCGCGGGACCCAGTACTTC.

This clonotype was observed a few times. The chain recombines TRBV12-3 or TRBV12-4 with TRBJ1-2; D is undetermined. Trimming left V 5 bases short and J 5 bases short, with 9 bases between. CDR3 length: 12 residues. The CDR3 is CASSGVGYGYTF. CDR3 DNA: TGTGCCAGCAGTGGGGTGGGGTATGGCTACACCTTC.

The gene calls are TRBV7-9 and TRBJ2-1; D is unresolved. TRBJ2-7 matches the DNA end more closely, so the J call is doubtful. Germline CDR1 reads SEHNR; CDR2 reads FQNEAQ (reference sequence). The CDR3 loop spans 15 amino acids. CDR3 in amino acids: CASSSSVGSSYEQYF. CDR3 DNA sequence: TGTGCCAGCAGCTCATCAGTGGGAAGCTCCTACGAGCAGTACTTC.

This sequence joins TRBV12-3 or TRBV12-4 and TRBJ1-2; 11 nucleotides match TRBD1. Trimming took 5 bases from V and 5 from J; bases not matched to a gene: 7. CDR3 size: 15 residues. DNA of the CDR3: TGTGCCAGCAGTGCCTGGACAGGGGGCGGATATGGCTACACCTTC. Amino acids: CASSAWTGGGYGYTF.

The chain links TRBV2 to TRBJ1-2, with 7 bases matching TRBD1. Trimming removed 0 bases from V and 3 bases from J; junction bases left unmatched: 1. In germline, CDR1 is SNHLY, CDR2 FYNNEI. The length of the CDR3 is 14 residues. The DNA of the CDR3 is TGTGCCAGCAGTGAAGCCAGGGGGTACTATGGCTACACCTTC. This codes for CASSEARGYYGYTF. Variable domain in full (rest from reference TRBV2 and TRBJ1-2): EPEVTQTPSHQVTQMGQEVILRCVPISNHLYFYWYRQILGQKVEFLVSFYNNEISEKSEIFDDQFSVERPDGSNFTLKIRSTKLEDSAMYFCASSEARGYYGYTFGSGTRLTVV.

This clonotype has only a few counts. The chain links TRBV7-7 to TRBJ2-5; D tentatively reads TRBD1 or TRBD2 (5 bases each). Trimming shortened V by 5 bases and J by 3 bases, and 13 bases separated the two germline ends. This CDR3 has 14 residues. CDR1 is SSHAT and CDR2 is FNYEAQ in the germline V gene (reference sequence). The CDR3 DNA is TGTGCCAGCAGCACCCCCGGGACGGAAGAGACCCAGTACTTC. It is translated as CASSTPGTEETQYF. Using reference TRBV7-7 and TRBJ2-5 for the parts outside the CDR3, the full variable domain is GAGVSQSPRYKVTKRGQDVTLRCDPISSHATLYWYQQALGQGPEFLTYFNYEAQPDKSGLPSDRFSAERPEGSISTLTIQRTEQRDSAMYRCASSTPGTEETQYFGPGTRLLVL.

CDR3 sequence: CSARLAGLTYNEQFF. The CDR3 DNA is TGCAGTGCTAGACTAGCGGGGTTGACCTACAATGAGCAGTTCTTC. This chain connects TRBV20-1 to TRBJ2-1; 9 bases match TRBD2. Germline assignment: CDR1 DFQATT and CDR2 SNEGSKA (reference sequence). The CDR3 contains 15 residues. V gave up 2 bases and J gave up 2 bases; unmatched junction bases: 4.